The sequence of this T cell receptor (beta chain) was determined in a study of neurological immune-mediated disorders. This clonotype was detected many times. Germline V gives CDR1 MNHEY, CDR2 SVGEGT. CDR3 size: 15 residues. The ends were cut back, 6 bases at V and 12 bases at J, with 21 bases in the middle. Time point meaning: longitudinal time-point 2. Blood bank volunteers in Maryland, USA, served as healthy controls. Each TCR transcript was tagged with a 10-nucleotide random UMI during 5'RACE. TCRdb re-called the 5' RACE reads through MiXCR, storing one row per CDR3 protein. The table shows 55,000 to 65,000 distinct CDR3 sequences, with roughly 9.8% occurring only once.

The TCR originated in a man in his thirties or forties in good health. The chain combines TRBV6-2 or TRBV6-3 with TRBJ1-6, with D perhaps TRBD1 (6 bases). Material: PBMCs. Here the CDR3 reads CASRHVRDNGQPLHF. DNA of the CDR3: TGTGCCAGCAGACACGTACGGGACAATGGACAACCCCTCCACTTT.